A selection of T cell receptor beta chains follows, all from one sample in a study of vaccination and CD4 T cells after COVID-19. TCRdb reprocessed the PCR reads with MiXCR, giving one entry per CDR3 protein. The sample gives roughly 8,200 distinct CDR3 sequences, 45% to 60% of which show up once; 40% is in the top ten. The antigens these receptors bind are not known. Material for sequencing was CD4+ T cells from blood, cultured in vitro. These TCRs come from a human donor who had recovered from COVID-19. The conserved cysteine and the conserved F or W are not part of the CDR3 here. The D gene is left open where the match is weak.

TRBV5-1 NA ASSLNPGGEETQY
TRBV5-4 NA ASSLARGLTGANVLT
TRBV6-1 TRBD1 ASSDGTGAYGGQY
TRBV7-2 NA ASSQRHYSYEQY
TRBV6-1 NA AAGSFTENTEAF
TRBV7-9 NA ASSFVENTEAF
TRBV2 NA ASKITGTEEGYT
TRBV7-8 NA ASSFSPDASETQQY
TRBV7-8 NA ASSPGAGGNQPQH
TRBV20-1 NA SAKRGWSQPQH
TRBV20-1 TRBD2 SARDLTSGGSYNEQF
TRBV21-1 NA ASSKEWGVNNSYNEQF
TRBV6-1 NA ASSERLQGSSNQPQH
TRBV7-2 TRBD2 ASSFIAGLVNNEQF
TRBV7-2 NA ASSLVVSYGYT
TRBV7-9 TRBD1 ASSFPTGSSGYT
TRBV30 NA AWSPSYEQETQY
TRBV27 TRBD1 ASRLGTANTGELF
TRBV4-1 NA ASSQDIREYYGYT
TRBV7-9 NA ASSFWTLQRVSYEQY
TRBV6-1 NA ASSESLGGYTEAF
TRBV6-5 NA ASSYQLTTTNEKLF
TRBV7-9 TRBD1 ASSLGGWSGGDQPQH
TRBV2 NA ASSEQVSYEQY
TRBV6-1 NA ASKDQPGSPHEQY
TRBV6-1 TRBD1 ASRQDRGFYGYT
TRBV7-8 NA ASSPGRGWQPQH
TRBV6-1 NA AITLMGGPLNTEAF
TRBV5-1 TRBD1 ASSLTGGYQPQH
TRBV25-1 TRBD2 ASSETSGRYYEQY
TRBV21-1 NA ASSVGRGQDQPQH
TRBV20-1 NA SARDTSYLDIQY
TRBV11-3 NA ASSHIRDWEQF
TRBV2 NA ASSHPVRGALDTQY
TRBV11-3 TRBD1 ASSLRGSSTDTQY
TRBV30 NA AWTRDSYEQY
TRBV2 NA ASSAPGPPWDTQY
TRBV6-1 NA ASIEKWGPAGEQY
TRBV19 TRBD1 ASAGQGATNEKLF
TRBV20-1 TRBD1 SAREGSGGRTEAF
TRBV20-1 TRBD2 SATQSGRYSEQF
TRBV11-2 NA ASSRWGQTNIQY
TRBV7-8 NA ASSLAFQANYEQY
TRBV2 NA ASSGDTRNVEAF
TRBV28 NA ASSLYVQPQH
TRBV7-9 TRBD1 ASSNMRGLTEAF
TRBV4-1 TRBD1 ASSQRTRQGSSDTIY
TRBV29-1 NA SVDRDHSQVSLNYGYT
TRBV4-2 TRBD1 ASSQGTAKETQY
TRBV2 NA ASSRGGTYEQY
TRBV15 NA ATSRDSDSYEQY
TRBV7-3 NA ASSPTNNSPLH
TRBV12-3/TRBV12-4 TRBD1 ASSRQGAGDSPLH
TRBV11-3 NA ASSPKVRDRSTDTQY
TRBV11-3 TRBD2 ASSDSGGYNEQF
TRBV25-1 NA ASSDRGGTQY
TRBV27 NA ASRGSPRHETQY
TRBV30 TRBD1 AGFRQGAGWAR